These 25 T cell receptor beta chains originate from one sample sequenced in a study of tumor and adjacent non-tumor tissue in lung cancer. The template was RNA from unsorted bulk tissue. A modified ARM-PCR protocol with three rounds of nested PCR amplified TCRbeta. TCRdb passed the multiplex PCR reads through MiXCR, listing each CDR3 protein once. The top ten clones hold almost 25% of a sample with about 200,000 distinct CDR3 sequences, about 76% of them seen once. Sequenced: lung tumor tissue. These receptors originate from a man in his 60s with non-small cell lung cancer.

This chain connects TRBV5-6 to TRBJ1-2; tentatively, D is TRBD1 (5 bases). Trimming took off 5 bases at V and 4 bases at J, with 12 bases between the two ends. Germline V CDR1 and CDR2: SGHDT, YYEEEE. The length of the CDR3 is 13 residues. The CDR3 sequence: CASSQGRLYGYTF. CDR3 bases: TGTGCCAGCAGTCAGGGTCGGCTCTATGGCTACACCTTC.

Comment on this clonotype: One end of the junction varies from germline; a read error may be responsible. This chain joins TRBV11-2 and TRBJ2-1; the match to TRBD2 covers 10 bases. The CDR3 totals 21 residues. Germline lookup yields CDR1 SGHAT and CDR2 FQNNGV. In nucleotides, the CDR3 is TGTGCCAGCAGTCGCGGGGCGTTAGCGGGAGGCTACCTTGACTCCTACAATGAGCAATTGTTC. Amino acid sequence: CASSRGALAGGYLDSYNEQLF.

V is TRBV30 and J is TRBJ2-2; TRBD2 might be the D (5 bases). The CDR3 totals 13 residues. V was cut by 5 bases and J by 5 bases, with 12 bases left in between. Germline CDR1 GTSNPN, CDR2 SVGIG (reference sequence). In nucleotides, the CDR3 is TGTGCCTGGGGTCGGGGTTATACCGGGGAGCTGTTTTTT. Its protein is CAWGRGYTGELFF.

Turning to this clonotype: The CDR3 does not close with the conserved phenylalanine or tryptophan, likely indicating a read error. CDR3 DNA: TGTGCCAGCAATTTGGTGAGCGGTCGGGAAAAACTGTTTATT. It specifies CASNLVSGREKLFI. The chain combines TRBV28 with TRBJ1-4; D remains ambiguous. The V gene's germline CDR1 is MDHEN and CDR2 SYDVKM. V was pared by 7 bases and J by 8 bases, with 17 bases between. This CDR3 is 14 amino acids long.

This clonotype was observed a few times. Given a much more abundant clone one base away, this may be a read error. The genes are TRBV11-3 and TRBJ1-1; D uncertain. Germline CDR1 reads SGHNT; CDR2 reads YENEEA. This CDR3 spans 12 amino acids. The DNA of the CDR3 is TGTGCCAACAGCTTCCCCCGCCGGGCTGCTTTCTTT. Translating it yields CANSFPRRAAFF.

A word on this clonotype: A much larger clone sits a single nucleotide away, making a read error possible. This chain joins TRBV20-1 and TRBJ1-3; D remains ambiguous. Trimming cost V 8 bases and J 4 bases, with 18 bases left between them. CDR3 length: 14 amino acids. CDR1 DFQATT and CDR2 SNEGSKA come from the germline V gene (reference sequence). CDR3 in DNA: TGCAGTACAAAAGGGTGGGCGAAAGGAAACACCATATATTTT. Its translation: CSTKGWAKGNTIYF.

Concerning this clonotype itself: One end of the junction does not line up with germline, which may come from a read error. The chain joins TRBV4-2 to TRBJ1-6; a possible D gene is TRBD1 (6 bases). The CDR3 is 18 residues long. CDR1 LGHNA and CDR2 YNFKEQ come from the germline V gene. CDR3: CANSPTSQGSSYNSPLHF. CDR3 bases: TGTGCCAACAGCCCTACTTCACAGGGAAGCTCCTATAATTCACCACTCCACTTT.

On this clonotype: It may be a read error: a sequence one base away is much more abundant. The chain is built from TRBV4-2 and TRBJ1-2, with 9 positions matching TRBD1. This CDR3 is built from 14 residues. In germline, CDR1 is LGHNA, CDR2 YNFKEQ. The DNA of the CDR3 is TGTGTCAGCAGCCAGCAGACAGGGGGGGATGGCTACACCTTC. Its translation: CVSSQQTGGDGYTF.

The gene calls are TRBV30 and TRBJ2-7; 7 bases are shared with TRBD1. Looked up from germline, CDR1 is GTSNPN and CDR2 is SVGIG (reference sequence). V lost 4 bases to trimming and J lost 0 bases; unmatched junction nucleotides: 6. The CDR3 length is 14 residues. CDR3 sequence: CAWTDRDSSYEQYF. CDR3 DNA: TGTGCCTGGACCGACAGGGACAGCTCCTACGAGCAGTACTTC.

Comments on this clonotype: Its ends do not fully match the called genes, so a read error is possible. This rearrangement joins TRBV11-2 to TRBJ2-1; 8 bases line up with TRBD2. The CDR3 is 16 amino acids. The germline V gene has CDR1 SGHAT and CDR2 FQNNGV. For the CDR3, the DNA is TGTGCCAGCAGCCAAGACCGGGGGGGCTCCTACAATAAGCAGTTCTTC. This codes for CASSQDRGGSYNKQFF.

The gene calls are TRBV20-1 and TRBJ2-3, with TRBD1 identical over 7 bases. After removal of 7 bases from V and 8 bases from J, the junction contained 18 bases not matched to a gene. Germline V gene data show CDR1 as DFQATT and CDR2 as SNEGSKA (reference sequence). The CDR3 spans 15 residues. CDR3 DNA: TGCAGTGGCTCACAGGGACAGAGGGCGAAGGGTACGCAGTATTTT. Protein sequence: CSGSQGQRAKGTQYF.

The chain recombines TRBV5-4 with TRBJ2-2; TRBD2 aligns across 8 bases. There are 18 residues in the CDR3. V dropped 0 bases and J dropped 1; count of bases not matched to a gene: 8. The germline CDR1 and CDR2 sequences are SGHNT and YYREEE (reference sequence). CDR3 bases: TGTGCCAGCAGCTTGGCGTACGGAAGCGGGGGGAACACCGGGGAGCTGTTTTTT. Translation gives CASSLAYGSGGNTGELFF.

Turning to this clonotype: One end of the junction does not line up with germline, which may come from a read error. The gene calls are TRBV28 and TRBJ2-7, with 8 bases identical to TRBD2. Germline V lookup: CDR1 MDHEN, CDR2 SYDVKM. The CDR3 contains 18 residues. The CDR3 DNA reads TGTGTCAGCAGTCGACCGGGGGGGCCATCCCGGGCCTTATACGAGCAGTACTTC. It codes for CVSSRPGGPSRALYEQYF.

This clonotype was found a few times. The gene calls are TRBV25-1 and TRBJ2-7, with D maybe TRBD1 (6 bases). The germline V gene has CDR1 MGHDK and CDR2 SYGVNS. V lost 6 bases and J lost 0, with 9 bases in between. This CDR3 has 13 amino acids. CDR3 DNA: TGTGCCAGCAGGACAGGAACCTCCTACGAGCAGTACTTC. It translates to CASRTGTSYEQYF.

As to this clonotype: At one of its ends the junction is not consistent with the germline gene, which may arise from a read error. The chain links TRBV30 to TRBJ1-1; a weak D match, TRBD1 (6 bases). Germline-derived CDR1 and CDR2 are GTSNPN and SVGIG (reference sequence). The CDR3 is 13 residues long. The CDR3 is CAWMPGARTETFF. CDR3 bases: TGTGCCTGGATGCCAGGGGCGCGCACTGAAACTTTCTTT.

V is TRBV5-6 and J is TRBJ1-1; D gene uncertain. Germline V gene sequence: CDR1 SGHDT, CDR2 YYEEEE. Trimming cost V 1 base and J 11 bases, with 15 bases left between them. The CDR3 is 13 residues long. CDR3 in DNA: TGTGCCAGCAGCTTGCTTCTGGGCAGCGGGGCTTTCTTT. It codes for CASSLLLGSGAFF.

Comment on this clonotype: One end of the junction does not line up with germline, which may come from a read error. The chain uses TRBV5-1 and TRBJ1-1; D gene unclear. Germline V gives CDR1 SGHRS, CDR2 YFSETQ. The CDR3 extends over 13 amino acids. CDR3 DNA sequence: TGCGCCTGCAGCTGGATGGACGGCACTGAAGCTTTCTTT. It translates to CACSWMDGTEAFF.

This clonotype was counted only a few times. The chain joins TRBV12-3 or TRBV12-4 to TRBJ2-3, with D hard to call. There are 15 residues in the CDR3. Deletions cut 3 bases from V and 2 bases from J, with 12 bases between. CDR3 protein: CASSFSGFDTDTQYF. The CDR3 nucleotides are TGTGCCAGCAGTTTTTCCGGGTTTGACACAGATACGCAGTATTTT.

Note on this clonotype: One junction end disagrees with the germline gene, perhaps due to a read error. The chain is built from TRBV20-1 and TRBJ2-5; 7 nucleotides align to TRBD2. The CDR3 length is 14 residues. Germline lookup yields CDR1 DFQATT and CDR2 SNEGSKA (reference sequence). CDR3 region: CSASDGTTTWTHYF. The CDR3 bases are TGCAGTGCTAGCGACGGGACTACCACATGGACCCACTACTTC.

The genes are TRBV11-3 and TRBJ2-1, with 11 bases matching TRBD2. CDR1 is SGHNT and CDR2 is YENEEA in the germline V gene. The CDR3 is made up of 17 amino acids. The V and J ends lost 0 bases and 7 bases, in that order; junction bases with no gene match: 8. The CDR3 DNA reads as TGTGCCAGCAGCTTAGATCGACTAGCGGGAATGAGTAATGAGCAGTTCTTC. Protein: CASSLDRLAGMSNEQFF.

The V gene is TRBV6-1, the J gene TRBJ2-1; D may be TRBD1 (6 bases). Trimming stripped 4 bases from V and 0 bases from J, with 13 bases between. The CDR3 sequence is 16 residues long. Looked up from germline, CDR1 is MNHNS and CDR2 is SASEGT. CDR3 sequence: CASSGYRETSYNEQFF. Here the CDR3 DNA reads TGTGCCAGCAGTGGTTACAGGGAGACCTCCTACAATGAGCAGTTCTTC.

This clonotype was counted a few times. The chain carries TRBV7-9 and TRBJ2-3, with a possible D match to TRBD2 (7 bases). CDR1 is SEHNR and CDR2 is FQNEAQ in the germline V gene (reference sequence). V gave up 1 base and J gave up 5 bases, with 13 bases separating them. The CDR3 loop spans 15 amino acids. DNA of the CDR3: TGTGCCAGCAGCTTAGAGGGGGGGGCTGGAGATACGCAGTATTTT. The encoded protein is CASSLEGGAGDTQYF.

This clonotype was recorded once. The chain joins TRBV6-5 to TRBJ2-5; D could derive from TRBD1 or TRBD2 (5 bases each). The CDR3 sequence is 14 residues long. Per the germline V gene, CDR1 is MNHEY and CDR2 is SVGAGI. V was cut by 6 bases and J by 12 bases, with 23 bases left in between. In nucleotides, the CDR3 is TGTGCCAGCAGGGATACCGGGACCGCGGGTGCCAAGTACTTC. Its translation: CASRDTGTAGAKYF.

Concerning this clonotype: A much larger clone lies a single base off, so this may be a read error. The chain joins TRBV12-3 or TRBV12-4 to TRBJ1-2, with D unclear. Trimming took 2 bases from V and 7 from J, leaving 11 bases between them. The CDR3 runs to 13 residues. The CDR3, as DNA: TGTGCCAGCAGTTTAACGGGGATCTTTGGCTACACCTTC. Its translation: CASSLTGIFGYTF.

The CDR3 spells CASSLAGVATQYF. The CDR3 nucleotides read TGTGCCAGCAGCCTAGCGGGAGTTGCGACCCAGTACTTC. The chain uses TRBV12-3 or TRBV12-4 and TRBJ2-5; 10 nucleotides match TRBD2. The CDR3 runs 13 residues. V shed 6 bases, J shed 7 bases, and the junction held 5 bases outside the gene matches.